Shown below are 29 T cell receptor beta chains from a single sample sequenced in a study of human T cells and chemical hapten exposure. The sample's time point: patch test 2, 6 weeks after DPC sensitization. Noted treatment: therapeutic diphenylcyclopropenone sensitization with weekly scalp DPC. MiXCR was run by TCRdb on the RACE reads, yielding one entry per CDR3 protein. The sample consists of 65,000 to 95,000 distinct CDR3 sequences, 6.5% to 8.5% of them appearing once. The sequenced sample was whole blood, obtained in connection with sensitization to the hapten diphenylcyclopropenone (DPC). The receptors stem from a woman aged 25 to 39 with alopecia areata. Some clones in this sample may be carry-over from other donors' samples.

This clonotype came up a few times. The chain has TRBV12-3 or TRBV12-4 and TRBJ1-4; D gene unclear. Trimming removed 5 bases from V and 8 bases from J, with 18 bases in between. This CDR3 has 15 residues. CDR3: CASSKGQSRREKLFF. The CDR3 nucleotides are TGTGCCAGCAGTAAAGGCCAGTCCCGTAGGGAAAAACTGTTTTTT.

This clonotype was found many times. The rearrangement links TRBV18 to TRBJ2-6; D remains unclear. The CDR3 is 14 residues long. Deletions cut 5 bases from V and 0 bases from J, with 5 bases between. Germline V gene data show CDR1 as KGHSH and CDR2 as LQKENI. The CDR3 DNA reads as TGTGCCAGCTCAACAAGCTCTGGGGCCAACGTCCTGACTTTC. This translates into CASSTSSGANVLTF. The whole variable domain, filled in from reference TRBV18 and TRBJ2-6, reads NAGVMQNPRHLVRRRGQEARLRCSPMKGHSHVYWYRQLPEEGLKFMVYLQKENIIDESGMPKERFSAEFPKEGPSILRIQQVVRGDSAAYFCASSTSSGANVLTFGAGSRLTVL.

This clonotype was detected ten times or more. This rearrangement joins TRBV5-1 to TRBJ2-3; D is ambiguous. With 0 bases removed from V and 5 bases from J, the gap between germline ends came to 16 bases. Germline V CDR1 and CDR2: SGHRS, YFSETQ. The CDR3 is 16 amino acids. CDR3 DNA: TGCGCCAGCAGCTTGGAGTCCAACTCAGCCAGAGATACGCAGTATTTT. It translates to CASSLESNSARDTQYF.

This clonotype was found many times. The CDR3 loop reads CASSVPLGGGYNEQFF. Written as DNA, the CDR3 is TGTGCCAGCAGCGTGCCTTTGGGGGGGGGCTACAATGAGCAGTTCTTC. The V gene is TRBV9, the J gene TRBJ2-1; 7 bases line up with TRBD2. The CDR3 runs 16 residues. Germline V gene lookup returns CDR1 SGDLS and CDR2 YYNGEE. The trim removed 2 bases at V and 3 bases at J, leaving 8 bases unmatched.

This clonotype has at least ten counts. The rearrangement joins TRBV12-3 or TRBV12-4 to TRBJ2-1; 7 bases agree with TRBD1. V dropped 10 bases and J dropped 0; count of bases not matched to a gene: 6. This CDR3 region has 14 residues. CDR3 nucleotides: TGTGCCACCATGGGACAGATCTCCTACAATGAGCAGTTCTTC. It yields the protein CATMGQISYNEQFF.

This clonotype was counted ten times or more. J is TRBJ2-2 and V is TRBV11-1; D is ambiguous. CDR1 and CDR2 (germline): SGHAT, FQDESV (reference sequence). Trimming removed 8 bases at V and 0 bases at J, with 13 bases between. CDR3 length: 15 residues. The CDR3 nucleotides are TGTGCCAGCCGAGGTGGCCCTGCGAACACCGGGGAGCTGTTTTTT. Translation gives CASRGGPANTGELFF.

This clonotype was counted ten times or more. The CDR3: CASSLGTSGDKETQYF. The CDR3 DNA is TGCGCCAGCAGCTTGGGGACTAGCGGGGATAAAGAGACCCAGTACTTC. The V gene is TRBV5-1, the J gene TRBJ2-5, with 12 bases identical to TRBD2. V lost 0 bases, J lost 3 bases, and 3 bases stayed unmatched. Per germline, CDR1 SGHRS and CDR2 YFSETQ. CDR3 length: 16 amino acids.

The chain carries TRBV7-8 and TRBJ1-5; 10 nucleotides match TRBD1. Trimming removed 6 bases from V and 6 bases from J; junction bases left unmatched: 2. The CDR3 is 13 amino acids. Germline V gene sequence: CDR1 SGHVS, CDR2 FQNEAQ. CDR3 sequence reads: CASSRDRGQPQHF. The DNA of the CDR3 is TGTGCCAGCAGTCGGGACAGGGGTCAGCCCCAGCATTTT.

This clonotype was recorded many times. This rearrangement joins TRBV12-3 or TRBV12-4 to TRBJ1-1, with unresolved D. V was clipped by 6 bases and J by 4 bases, with 12 bases between them. The CDR3 has 13 amino acids. CDR3 residues: CASSFGRSTEAFF. The CDR3 DNA reads as TGTGCCAGCAGCTTTGGACGGAGCACTGAAGCTTTCTTT.

This clonotype has a count of ten or more. The chain couples TRBV20-1 to TRBJ2-7; TRBD2 aligns across 7 bases. Germline V gives CDR1 DFQATT, CDR2 SNEGSKA (reference sequence). With V trimmed by 6 bases and J by 2 bases, 7 bases remained unmatched. This CDR3 is 13 amino acids long. DNA of the CDR3: TGCAGTGCGACCGGTGGGACTACCTACGAGCAGTACTTC. Translation gives CSATGGTTYEQYF.

The V call is TRBV18, the J call TRBJ2-5, with 10 bases matching TRBD2. Germline loops: CDR1 KGHSH, CDR2 LQKENI. The CDR3 is 15 amino acids. V shed 4 bases and J 3 bases; nucleotides not matched to a gene: 5. CDR3 DNA sequence: TGTGCCAGCTCACTCCCTAGCGGGGGAGAAGAGACCCAGTACTTC. Residues: CASSLPSGGEETQYF.

This clonotype was counted at least ten times. The rearrangement links TRBV29-1 to TRBJ1-2; 7 nucleotides match TRBD1. Per the germline V gene, CDR1 is SQVTM and CDR2 is ANQGSEA. Trimming removed 5 bases from V and 1 base from J; junction bases left unmatched: 16. The CDR3 is 17 amino acids. The CDR3 spells CSVPPTRRRGDNYGYTF. DNA of the CDR3: TGCAGCGTTCCCCCGACCCGGCGCAGGGGGGATAACTATGGCTACACCTTC.

This clonotype was seen many times. The chain is built from TRBV10-3 and TRBJ2-5; perhaps TRBD2 as D (5 bases). Germline CDR1 ENHRY, CDR2 SYGVKD. The CDR3 loop spans 11 amino acids. The germline V and J ends were trimmed by 6 bases and 5 bases, with 7 bases remaining between them. For the CDR3, the DNA is TGTGCCATCAGGGGAGCGGAGACCCAGTACTTC. This codes for CAIRGAETQYF.

This clonotype was seen a handful of times. The chain uses TRBV7-2 and TRBJ1-6; D is unclear. V was clipped by 1 base and J by 9 bases, with 13 bases between them. The V gene's germline CDR1 is SGHTA and CDR2 FQGNSA. This CDR3 is built from 15 residues. The CDR3 DNA is TGTGCCAGCAGCTTAGTCTCCCGAACGGGTTCACCCCTCCACTTT. It is translated as CASSLVSRTGSPLHF.

This clonotype was picked up many times. J is TRBJ1-4 and V is TRBV4-1; D uncertain. V gave up 0 bases and J gave up 0 bases, with 11 bases separating them. The CDR3 runs to 17 residues. The germline V gene encodes CDR1 MGHRA and CDR2 YSYEKL. Here the CDR3 reads CASSQDRRRATNEKLFF. CDR3 bases: TGCGCCAGCAGCCAAGATCGAAGACGGGCAACTAATGAAAAACTGTTTTTT.

This rearrangement joins TRBV15 to TRBJ1-2; maybe TRBD1 (6 bases). The germline V gene has CDR1 LNHNV and CDR2 YYDKDF (reference sequence). The V end lost 1 base, the J end lost 6 bases, and 18 bases lay between the germline ends. This CDR3 has 16 amino acids. This chain's CDR3 is CATSRAQGVSWDGYTF. The CDR3 bases are TGTGCCACCAGCAGAGCACAGGGAGTTTCTTGGGATGGCTACACCTTC.

This clonotype was seen many times. This chain links TRBV14 with TRBJ2-3; the D call may be TRBD1 or TRBD2 (5 bases each). The germline CDR1 and CDR2 sequences are SGHDN and FVKESK. The CDR3 runs to 15 residues. Deletions cut 3 bases from V and 0 bases from J, with 10 bases between. The DNA for the CDR3 is TGTGCCAGCAGCCAGAGGGGCCTTAGCACAGATACGCAGTATTTT. Its translation: CASSQRGLSTDTQYF.

In its sample, this clonotype was seen many times. This chain links TRBV6-4 with TRBJ2-3, with D hard to call. The CDR3 has 13 residues. Germline CDR1 and CDR2: MRHNA and SNTAGT. V was shortened by 2 bases and J by 6 bases, with 9 bases between the two germline ends. The DNA for the CDR3 is TGTGCCAGCAGTGACAGCGAACTGGATACGCAGTATTTT. Encoded protein: CASSDSELDTQYF.

This clonotype was counted only a few times. The gene calls are TRBV18 and TRBJ2-3; possibly TRBD2 for D (6 bases). Trimming shortened V by 5 bases and J by 5 bases, and 17 bases separated the two germline ends. Germline V CDR1 and CDR2: KGHSH, LQKENI. This CDR3 contains 15 residues. The CDR3 coding sequence is TGTGCCAGCTCAAATACCGTTATCGGGGGAGATACGCAGTATTTT. This gives the protein CASSNTVIGGDTQYF.

The J gene is TRBJ2-7, the V gene TRBV18; 9 bases agree with TRBD1. The CDR3 runs 17 residues. Germline loops: CDR1 KGHSH, CDR2 LQKENI. V lost 3 bases to trimming and J lost 9 bases; unmatched junction nucleotides: 18. CDR3 loop: CASSPNQGTGTVRGQYF. Here the CDR3 DNA reads TGTGCCAGCTCACCGAACCAGGGGACAGGGACGGTGAGGGGGCAGTACTTC.

As to this clonotype: The junction departs from germline at one end; a sequencing error may be responsible. The chain links TRBV7-7 to TRBJ1-1; D remains unclear. The CDR3 runs to 13 residues. Per germline, CDR1 SSHAT and CDR2 FNYEAQ (reference sequence). CDR3 sequence reads: CASSRYSNTEAFF. For the CDR3, the DNA is TGTGCTAGCAGCCGTTACTCCAACACTGAAGCTTTCTTT. The full variable domain, its missing parts supplied by reference TRBV7-7 and TRBJ1-1, is GAGVSQSPRYKVTKRGQDVTLRCDPISSHATLYWYQQALGQGPEFLTYFNYEAQPDKSGLPSDRFSAERPEGSISTLTIQRTEQRDSAMYRCASSRYSNTEAFFGQGTRLTVV.

This clonotype was recorded a few times. J is TRBJ1-1 and V is TRBV10-2, with D perhaps matching TRBD1 (6 bases). The length of the CDR3 is 14 residues. The germline V gene encodes CDR1 WSHSY and CDR2 SAAADI. V dropped 6 bases and J dropped 8 bases, with 19 bases sitting between them. The CDR3 spells CASRPTGTPGEAFF. The CDR3 region has the DNA TGCGCCAGCAGACCTACAGGGACTCCAGGAGAAGCTTTCTTT.

The chain combines TRBV5-1 with TRBJ1-2; D uncertain. In germline, CDR1 is SGHRS, CDR2 YFSETQ. The V end was cut by 3 bases, the J end by 5 bases, with 11 bases between. The CDR3 has 13 residues. The CDR3 is CASSSPSKYGYTF. In nucleotides, the CDR3 is TGCGCCAGCAGCTCCCCTTCCAAATATGGCTACACCTTC.

This clonotype has a handful of counts. This sequence joins TRBV6-6 and TRBJ2-4; D might be TRBD1 or TRBD2, each matching 5 bases. This CDR3 region has 18 residues. V was pared by 0 bases and J by 3 bases, with 18 bases between. Germline CDR1 reads MNHNY; CDR2 reads SVGAGI (reference sequence). DNA of the CDR3: TGTGCCAGCAGTTACTCGCTAGTAAAGGGGACGGACAAAAACATTCAGTACTTC. It yields the protein CASSYSLVKGTDKNIQYF.

This clonotype has at least ten counts. The V and J genes are TRBV6-6 and TRBJ1-5; the match to TRBD1 covers 7 bases. Per the germline V gene, CDR1 is MNHNY and CDR2 is SVGAGI (reference sequence). This CDR3 contains 13 residues. Trimming took 6 bases from V and 4 from J; bases not matched to a gene: 3. This CDR3 reads CASRLQGNQPQHF. In DNA, the CDR3 is TGTGCCAGCAGGCTACAGGGGAATCAGCCCCAGCATTTT.

This clonotype has a handful of counts. The chain carries TRBV12-3 or TRBV12-4 and TRBJ1-1; 8 nucleotides align to TRBD1. V shed 2 bases, J shed 7 bases, and the junction held 3 bases outside the gene matches. The CDR3 loop spans 13 amino acids. CDR3 protein: CASSLRTGIEAFF. The CDR3 DNA follows: TGTGCCAGCAGTTTAAGGACAGGGATTGAAGCTTTCTTT.

The sample holds many counts of this clonotype. J is TRBJ1-6 and V is TRBV20-1; D not resolved. Per the germline V gene, CDR1 is DFQATT and CDR2 is SNEGSKA (reference sequence). Trimming stripped 1 base from V and 7 bases from J, with 17 bases between. The CDR3 covers 16 residues. The CDR3 is CSARASAAGSNSPLHF. Here the CDR3 DNA reads TGCAGTGCTAGAGCCAGTGCCGCGGGGAGCAATTCACCCCTCCACTTT.

This clonotype has a count of ten or more. The chain joins TRBV2 to TRBJ2-3; 7 positions agree with TRBD2. The CDR3 is 19 amino acids. J gave up 6 bases and V 6 bases, and 24 bases lay outside the gene matches. Germline V gene sequence: CDR1 SNHLY, CDR2 FYNNEI. The DNA for the CDR3 is TGTGCCAGCAGGGTCCCTGGCCCTAGCGGAGGCCTGGATGTTGATACGCAGTATTTT. This sequence encodes CASRVPGPSGGLDVDTQYF.

This clonotype was found many times. This sequence joins TRBV12-3 or TRBV12-4 and TRBJ1-6, with D unresolved. The germline V and J ends were trimmed by 5 bases and 7 bases, with 9 bases remaining between them. The CDR3 has 13 amino acids. CDR3 residues: CASSTVSNSPLHF. The CDR3 nucleotides read TGTGCCAGCAGTACCGTAAGCAATTCACCCCTCCACTTT.